The 17 T cell receptor beta chains presented below share a single source sample, sequenced in a study of T cell responses to AZD1222 COVID-19 vaccine. Repertoires were generated with immunoSEQ multiplex PCR, while TCRdb's copy carries only in-frame clones and drops some. Of 130,000 to 150,000 clones listed, approximately 85% were seen once; the top ten hold over 4%. The sample in question was peripheral blood, obtained on day 0 of MenACWY control vaccination. These receptors originate from an adult in good health.

J is TRBJ2-1 and V is TRBV5-1; TRBD1 matches 7 bases. V trimming: 4 bases; J trimming: 0 bases; junction bases outside the gene matches: 7. The germline gives CDR1 SGHRS, CDR2 YFSETQ. This CDR3 has 16 residues. For the CDR3, the DNA is TGCGCCAGCAGCCAAGGGACAGCCCGCTCCTACAATGAGCAGTTCTTC. It is translated as CASSQGTARSYNEQFF.

The J gene is TRBJ2-1, the V gene TRBV12-5, with D uncertain. The V end was cut by 6 bases, the J end by 9 bases, with 9 bases between. The CDR3 runs to 11 residues. The germline gives CDR1 LGHNT, CDR2 FRNRAP. The CDR3 coding sequence is TGTGCTAGTGGCCGAGAAATTGAGCAGTTCTTC. Amino acids: CASGREIEQFF.

V is TRBV6-5 and J is TRBJ1-6, with D maybe TRBD1 (5 bases). From germline, CDR1 is MNHEY and CDR2 SVGAGI. The CDR3 length is 15 residues. V shed 4 bases and J shed 6 bases, with 13 bases lying between them. The CDR3 DNA follows: TGTGCCAGCAGTTGGGGGACCCCTACTAATTCACCCCTCCACTTT. This encodes CASSWGTPTNSPLHF.

The chain recombines TRBV2 with TRBJ1-2; 7 nucleotides agree with TRBD1. Germline assignment: CDR1 SNHLY and CDR2 FYNNEI. The CDR3 has 14 residues. V was clipped by 1 base and J by 8 bases; unmatched bases: 7. For the CDR3, the DNA is TGTGCCAGCAGTGAAGTTAGGGGGCGAGGAGGCTACACCTTC. It translates to CASSEVRGRGGYTF.

In its sample, this clone was seen once. The rearrangement links TRBV11-2 to TRBJ2-1; 7 bases are a match to TRBD1. Germline V gives CDR1 SGHAT, CDR2 FQNNGV. CDR3 length equals 16 residues. After removal of 1 base from V and 4 bases from J, the junction contained 7 bases not matched to a gene. CDR3 bases: TGTGCCAGCAGCTTAGGAGGCCAACAGGGGTACAATGAGCAGTTCTTC. Translating gives CASSLGGQQGYNEQFF. The variable domain in full, completed from reference TRBV11-2 and TRBJ2-1, reads EAGVAQSPRYKIIEKRQSVAFWCNPISGHATLYWYQQILGQGPKLLIQFQNNGVVDDSQLPKDRFSAERLKGVDSTLKIQPAKLEDSAVYLCASSLGGQQGYNEQFFGPGTRLTVL.

This clone was counted once. V gene TRBV5-1 combines with J gene TRBJ2-5, with 9 positions matching TRBD1. The CDR3 sequence is 16 residues long. Germline CDR1 reads SGHRS; CDR2 reads YFSETQ. The V gene end was trimmed by 4 bases and the J gene end by 4 bases; junction bases not matched to a gene: 11. CDR3 in amino acids: CASSPILDRGGETQYF. The CDR3 nucleotides read TGCGCCAGCAGCCCTATTCTCGACAGGGGGGGAGAGACCCAGTACTTC.

The genes are TRBV3-1 (or the pseudogene TRBV3-2) and TRBJ2-5; 8 bases fit TRBD1. CDR3 length: 16 residues. The germline V gene encodes CDR1 LGHDT and CDR2 YNNKEL (reference sequence). V shed 4 bases, J shed 2 bases, and the junction held 9 bases outside the gene matches. CDR3 DNA: TGTGCCAGCAGCCCCCGGACAGGGCCAGCTCAAGAGACCCAGTACTTC. Protein: CASSPRTGPAQETQYF.

The rearrangement joins TRBV10-3 to TRBJ1-4; 8 bases line up with TRBD1. The V gene's germline CDR1 is ENHRY and CDR2 SYGVKD. The V and J ends lost 10 bases and 1 base, in that order; junction bases with no gene match: 5. This CDR3 is 14 amino acids long. CDR3 DNA sequence: TGTGCCACGAGCAGGGGGCAAACTAATGAAAAACTGTTTTTT. This encodes CATSRGQTNEKLFF.

V usage is TRBV29-1 and J usage is TRBJ2-2; D is unresolved. Germline assignment: CDR1 SQVTM and CDR2 ANQGSEA. The germline V and J ends were trimmed by 4 bases and 0 bases, with 9 bases remaining between them. The CDR3 is 14 amino acids. CDR3 in amino acids: CSVVKGTNTGELFF. The CDR3 DNA reads TGCAGCGTTGTCAAAGGGACGAACACCGGGGAGCTGTTTTTT.

This chain uses TRBV3-1 (or the pseudogene TRBV3-2) with TRBJ2-3; unclear D gene. The CDR3 runs to 14 residues. Looked up from germline, CDR1 is LGHDT and CDR2 is YNNKEL (reference sequence). Trimming cost V 0 bases and J 5 bases, with 9 bases left between them. As DNA, the CDR3 is TGTGCCAGCAGCCAAGAAAGGTTTGGAGATACGCAGTATTTT. Translating gives CASSQERFGDTQYF.

The chain combines TRBV3-1 (or the pseudogene TRBV3-2) with TRBJ2-7; D is perhaps TRBD2 (6 bases). Trimming shortened V by 8 bases and J by 3 bases, and 20 bases separated the two germline ends. Germline loops: CDR1 LGHDT, CDR2 YNNKEL (reference sequence). CDR3 length: 15 amino acids. CDR3 nucleotides: TGTGCCAGCGGCCTACGTTGGAGGGGAAACTACGAGCAGTACTTC. It translates to CASGLRWRGNYEQYF.

V gene TRBV24-1 combines with J gene TRBJ1-2; D is unresolved. The germline V gene has CDR1 KGHDR and CDR2 SFDVKD. Trimming took off 2 bases at V and 4 bases at J, with 7 bases between the two ends. The CDR3 spans 13 residues. CDR3 bases: TGTGCCACCAGTGATTCCCCAGGCTATGGCTACACCTTC. Encoded protein: CATSDSPGYGYTF.

The V and J genes are TRBV5-6 and TRBJ2-1, with 10 positions matching TRBD2. Germline V gives CDR1 SGHDT, CDR2 YYEEEE. The CDR3 covers 16 residues. V was clipped by 2 bases and J by 5 bases; unmatched bases: 7. CDR3 amino acids: CASSFYLLAGNNEQFF. Written as DNA, the CDR3 is TGTGCCAGCAGCTTCTACCTACTAGCGGGGAACAATGAGCAGTTCTTC.

The chain has TRBV6-5 and TRBJ1-6; D unresolved. The V gene's germline CDR1 is MNHEY and CDR2 SVGAGI. The CDR3 loop spans 14 amino acids. The V end lost 2 bases, the J end lost 4 bases, and 6 bases lay between the germline ends. The DNA of the CDR3 is TGTGCCAGCAGTTACGGCAGATATAATTCACCCCTCCACTTT. Its translation is CASSYGRYNSPLHF.

The sample holds one count of this clone. The J gene is TRBJ1-5, the V gene TRBV6-1; D not resolved. Trimming stripped 3 bases from V and 6 bases from J, with 6 bases between. The CDR3 spans 12 residues. Germline lookup yields CDR1 MNHNS and CDR2 SASEGT. CDR3 protein: CASSDSRQPQHF. The CDR3 bases are TGTGCCAGCAGTGACAGTCGTCAGCCCCAGCATTTT.

The V gene is TRBV19, the J gene TRBJ1-2; 9 bases fit TRBD1. J lost 0 bases, V lost 5 bases, and 7 bases had no gene match. The CDR3 runs 16 residues. The germline V gene encodes CDR1 LNHDA and CDR2 SQIVND (reference sequence). Here the CDR3 reads CASSRDRVSSNYGYTF. CDR3 coding DNA: TGTGCCAGTAGTCGGGACAGGGTCTCCTCTAACTATGGCTACACCTTC.

The table lists this clone with a count of one. The CDR3: CASRSRQGINTEAFF. In nucleotides, the CDR3 is TGTGCCAGCCGATCCCGACAGGGAATAAACACTGAAGCTTTCTTT. The rearrangement links TRBV6-5 to TRBJ1-1; 7 nucleotides align to TRBD1. The germline V gene has CDR1 MNHEY and CDR2 SVGAGI. V dropped 8 bases and J dropped 2; count of bases not matched to a gene: 11. The CDR3 sequence is 15 residues long.